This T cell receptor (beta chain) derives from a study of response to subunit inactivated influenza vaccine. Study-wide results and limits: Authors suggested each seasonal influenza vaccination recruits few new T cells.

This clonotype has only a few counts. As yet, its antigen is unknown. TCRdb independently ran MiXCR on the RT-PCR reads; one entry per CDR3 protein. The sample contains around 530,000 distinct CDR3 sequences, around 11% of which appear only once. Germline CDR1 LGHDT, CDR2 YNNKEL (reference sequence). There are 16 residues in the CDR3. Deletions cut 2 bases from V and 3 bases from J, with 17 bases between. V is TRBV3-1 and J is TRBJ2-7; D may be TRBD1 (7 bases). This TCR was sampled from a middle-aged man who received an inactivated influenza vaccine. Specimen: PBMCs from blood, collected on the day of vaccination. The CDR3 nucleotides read TGTGCCAGCAGCCAATTGGGCGGGGACAGCGACTACGAGCAGTACTTC. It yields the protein CASSQLGGDSDYEQYF.